This record covers a single T cell receptor (beta chain). The table came from immunoSEQ multiplex PCR; TCRdb's copy has only in-frame clones and leaves some out. The profile shows about 9,400 clones, around 80% of them singletons. The data were taken from a study of T cell repertoires in ileal Crohn's disease. The V end was cut by 7 bases, the J end by 5 bases, with 26 bases between. This CDR3 comprises 17 residues. Indicated time point: neoterminal ileum biopsy at postoperative endoscopy, about 6 months after surgery. Input material: ileal tissue. This clonotype was sampled from an adult with Crohn's disease. This chain uses TRBV23-1 with TRBJ2-5; D is possibly TRBD1 (7 bases). TRBV23-1 is annotated as an ORF whose role is uncertain. CDR3 nucleotide sequence: TGCGCCAGCATACTTGACCTGACGGACAGGCGGGGCGAGACCCAGTACTTC. Translation gives CASILDLTDRRGETQYF.